A single sample gave rise to the 5 T cell receptor beta chains below, sequenced in a study of shared T cell receptors in the human thymus. Measured with immunoSEQ multiplex PCR; TCRdb has only the in-frame clones, and not every one. This sample carries hundreds of thousands of clones, roughly 88% of them seen once, and the ten largest clones take 0.0085% to 0.012%. The data also belong to a second study, concerning human thymus T cells.

Input material: thymocytes. All receptors derive from a boy younger than two with a congenital heart defect.

The V and J genes are TRBV5-1 and TRBJ2-1; 9 nucleotides match TRBD1. CDR1 SGHRS and CDR2 YFSETQ come from the germline V gene. With 0 bases clipped from V and 2 bases from J, the junction kept 6 bases outside the gene matches. The CDR3 contains 17 residues. The CDR3 is CASSLVLGQGTYNEQFF. The CDR3 DNA follows: TGCGCCAGCAGCTTGGTCTTGGGACAGGGTACCTACAATGAGCAGTTCTTC.

The chain links TRBV7-6 to TRBJ1-1, with D possibly being TRBD1 (5 bases). The CDR3 extends over 16 amino acids. Germline assignment: CDR1 SGHVS and CDR2 FNYEAQ. Trimming took 2 bases from V and 2 from J, leaving 15 bases between them. The CDR3 region has the DNA TGTGCCAGCAGCTTACGGGCAGGGAGGCGCAACACTGAAGCTTTCTTT. This sequence encodes CASSLRAGRRNTEAFF.

The chain uses TRBV7-3 and TRBJ2-1; D perhaps matches TRBD2 (6 bases). This CDR3 comprises 15 residues. Germline V gene data show CDR1 as SGHTA and CDR2 as FQGTGA. The germline V and J ends were trimmed by 1 base and 4 bases, with 11 bases remaining between them. The CDR3 DNA reads as TGTGCCAGCAGCTTAAGCCTAGCGAAGTACAATGAGCAGTTCTTC. It is translated as CASSLSLAKYNEQFF. Full variable domain (outside the CDR3, taken from reference TRBV7-3 and TRBJ2-1): GAGVSQTPSNKVTEKGKYVELRCDPISGHTALYWYRQSLGQGPEFLIYFQGTGAADDSGLPNDRFFAVRPEGSVSTLKIQRTERGDSAVYLCASSLSLAKYNEQFFGPGTRLTVL.

This clone has only one observation. This chain connects TRBV12-5 to TRBJ2-3, with 10 bases lining up with TRBD2. There are 18 residues in the CDR3. Germline CDR1 and CDR2: LGHNT and FRNRAP. The trim removed 6 bases at V and 3 bases at J, leaving 15 bases unmatched. DNA of the CDR3: TGTGCTAGTGGCCCGAGCTACCAAGCGGGAGGGGTAACAGATACGCAGTATTTT. Translated, it gives CASGPSYQAGGVTDTQYF.

The genes are TRBV11-3 and TRBJ2-7; the match to TRBD2 covers 7 bases. Trimming removed 0 bases from V and 2 bases from J; junction bases left unmatched: 7. CDR3 length equals 16 residues. The germline CDR1 and CDR2 sequences are SGHNT and YENEEA. The CDR3 is CASSLEVSGNPYEQYF. The CDR3 DNA follows: TGTGCCAGCAGCTTAGAGGTCAGCGGGAATCCCTACGAGCAGTACTTC.